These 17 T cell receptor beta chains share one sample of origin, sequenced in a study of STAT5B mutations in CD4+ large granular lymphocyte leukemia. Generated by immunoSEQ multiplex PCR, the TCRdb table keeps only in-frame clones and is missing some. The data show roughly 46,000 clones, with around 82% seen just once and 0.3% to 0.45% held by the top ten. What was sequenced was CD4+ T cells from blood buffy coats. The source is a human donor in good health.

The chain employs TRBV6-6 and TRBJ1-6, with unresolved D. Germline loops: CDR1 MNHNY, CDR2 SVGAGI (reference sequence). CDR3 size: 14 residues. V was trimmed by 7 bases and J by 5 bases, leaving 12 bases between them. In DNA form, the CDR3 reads TGTGCCAGCAACCCACGTCCAAATAATTCACCCCTCCACTTT. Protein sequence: CASNPRPNNSPLHF.

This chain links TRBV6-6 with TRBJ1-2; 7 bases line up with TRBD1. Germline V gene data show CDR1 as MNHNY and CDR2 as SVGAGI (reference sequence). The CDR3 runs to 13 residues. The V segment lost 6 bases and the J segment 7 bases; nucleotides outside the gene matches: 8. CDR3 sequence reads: CASRPGTAFGYTF. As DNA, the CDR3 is TGTGCCAGCAGACCCGGGACAGCCTTTGGCTACACCTTC.

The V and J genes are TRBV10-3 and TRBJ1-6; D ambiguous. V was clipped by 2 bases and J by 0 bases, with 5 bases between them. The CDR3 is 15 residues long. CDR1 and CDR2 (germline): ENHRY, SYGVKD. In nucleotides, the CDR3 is TGTGCCATCAGTGAGGGAGCCTCCTATAATTCACCCCTCCACTTT. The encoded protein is CAISEGASYNSPLHF.

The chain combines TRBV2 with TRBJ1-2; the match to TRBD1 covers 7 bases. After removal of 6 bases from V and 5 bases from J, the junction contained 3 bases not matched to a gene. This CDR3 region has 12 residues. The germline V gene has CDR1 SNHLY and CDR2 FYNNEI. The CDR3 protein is CASRRGPYGYTF. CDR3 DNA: TGTGCCAGCAGGAGGGGGCCGTATGGCTACACCTTC.

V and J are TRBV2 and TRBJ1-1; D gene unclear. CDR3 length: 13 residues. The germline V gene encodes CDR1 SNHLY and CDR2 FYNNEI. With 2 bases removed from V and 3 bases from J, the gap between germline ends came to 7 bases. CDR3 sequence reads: CASSEQVYTEAFF. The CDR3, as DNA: TGTGCCAGCAGTGAACAGGTATACACTGAAGCTTTCTTT.

CDR3 sequence reads: CAISPSTHNEQFF. The CDR3 DNA is TGTGCCATCAGTCCATCCACACACAATGAGCAGTTCTTC. The V gene is TRBV10-3, the J gene TRBJ2-1; D unresolved. Germline V gives CDR1 ENHRY, CDR2 SYGVKD. V lost 5 bases, J lost 5 bases, and 10 bases lay in between. This CDR3 contains 13 residues.

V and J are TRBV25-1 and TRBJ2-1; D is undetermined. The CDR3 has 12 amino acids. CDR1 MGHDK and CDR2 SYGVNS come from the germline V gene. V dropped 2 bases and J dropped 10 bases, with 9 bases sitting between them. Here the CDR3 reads CASSERSEEQFF. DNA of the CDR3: TGTGCCAGCAGTGAAAGGTCCGAGGAGCAGTTCTTC.

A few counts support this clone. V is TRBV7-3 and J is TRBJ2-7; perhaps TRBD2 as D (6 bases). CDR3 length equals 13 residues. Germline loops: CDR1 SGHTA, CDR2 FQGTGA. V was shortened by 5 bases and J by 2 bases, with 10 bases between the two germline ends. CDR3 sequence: CASSRGTAYEQYF. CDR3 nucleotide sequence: TGTGCCAGCAGCCGCGGGACGGCCTACGAGCAGTACTTC. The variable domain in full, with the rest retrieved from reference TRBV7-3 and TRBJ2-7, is GAGVSQTPSNKVTEKGKYVELRCDPISGHTALYWYRQSLGQGPEFLIYFQGTGAADDSGLPNDRFFAVRPEGSVSTLKIQRTERGDSAVYLCASSRGTAYEQYFGPGTRLTVT.

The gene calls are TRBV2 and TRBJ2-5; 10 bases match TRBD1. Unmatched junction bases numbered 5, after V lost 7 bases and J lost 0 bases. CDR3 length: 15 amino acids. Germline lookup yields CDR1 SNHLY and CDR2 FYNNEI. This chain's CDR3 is CASNRDRGHQETQYF. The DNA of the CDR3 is TGTGCCAGCAATCGGGACAGGGGCCACCAAGAGACCCAGTACTTC.

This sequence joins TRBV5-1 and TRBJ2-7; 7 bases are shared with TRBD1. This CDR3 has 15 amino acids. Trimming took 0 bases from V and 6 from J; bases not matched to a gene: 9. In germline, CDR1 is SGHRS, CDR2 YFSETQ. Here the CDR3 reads CASSLEGAHVSEQYF. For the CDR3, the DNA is TGCGCCAGCAGCTTGGAGGGGGCCCATGTGAGCGAGCAGTACTTC.

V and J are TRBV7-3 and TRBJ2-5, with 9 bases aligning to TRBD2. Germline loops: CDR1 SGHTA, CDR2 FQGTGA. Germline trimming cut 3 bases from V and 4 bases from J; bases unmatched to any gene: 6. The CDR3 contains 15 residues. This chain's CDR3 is CASSLTGLAGETQYF. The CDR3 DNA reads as TGTGCCAGCAGCTTGACGGGACTAGCAGGAGAGACCCAGTACTTC.

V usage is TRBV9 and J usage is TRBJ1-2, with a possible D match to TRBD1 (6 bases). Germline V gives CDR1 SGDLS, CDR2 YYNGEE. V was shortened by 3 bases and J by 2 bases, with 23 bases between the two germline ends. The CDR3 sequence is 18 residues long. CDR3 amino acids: CASSAQIIVTGTNYGYTF. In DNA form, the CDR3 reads TGTGCCAGCAGCGCCCAGATTATAGTGACAGGTACCAACTATGGCTACACCTTC.

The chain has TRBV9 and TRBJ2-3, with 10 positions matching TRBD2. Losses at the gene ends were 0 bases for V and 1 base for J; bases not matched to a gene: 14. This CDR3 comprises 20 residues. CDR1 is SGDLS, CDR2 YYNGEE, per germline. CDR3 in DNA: TGTGCCAGCAGCGTAGGGGGTAGCGGGGGGCCAAGCGGTCGCACAGATACGCAGTATTTT. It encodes CASSVGGSGGPSGRTDTQYF. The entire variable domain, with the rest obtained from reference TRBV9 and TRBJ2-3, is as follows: DSGVTQTPKHLITATGQRVTLRCSPRSGDLSVYWYQQSLDQGLQFLIQYYNGEERAKGNILERFSAQQFPDLHSELNLSSLELGDSALYFCASSVGGSGGPSGRTDTQYFGPGTRLTVL.

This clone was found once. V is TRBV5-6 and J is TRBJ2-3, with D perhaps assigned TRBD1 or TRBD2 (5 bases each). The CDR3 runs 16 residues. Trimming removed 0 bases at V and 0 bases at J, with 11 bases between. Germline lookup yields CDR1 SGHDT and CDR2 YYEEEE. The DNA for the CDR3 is TGTGCCAGCAGCTTGGTGGGGACCGTCAGCACAGATACGCAGTATTTT. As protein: CASSLVGTVSTDTQYF.

The CDR3 DNA sequence: TGTGCCAGCTCACGACAGATCCCGGGACTAGCGGGGGGGCCGAGCGACGAGCAGTACTTC. Translating gives CASSRQIPGLAGGPSDEQYF. The rearrangement uses TRBV18 and TRBJ2-7; TRBD2 matches at 16 bases. The CDR3 has 20 amino acids. Trimming removed 4 bases from V and 5 bases from J; junction bases left unmatched: 17. Germline V gene sequence: CDR1 KGHSH, CDR2 LQKENI.

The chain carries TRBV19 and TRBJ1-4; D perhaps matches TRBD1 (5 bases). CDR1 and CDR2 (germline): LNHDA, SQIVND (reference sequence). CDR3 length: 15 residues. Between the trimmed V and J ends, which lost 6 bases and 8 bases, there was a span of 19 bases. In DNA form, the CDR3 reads TGTGCCAGTAGGTACTCAATCGGGGGGAACGAAAAACTGTTTTTT. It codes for CASRYSIGGNEKLFF.

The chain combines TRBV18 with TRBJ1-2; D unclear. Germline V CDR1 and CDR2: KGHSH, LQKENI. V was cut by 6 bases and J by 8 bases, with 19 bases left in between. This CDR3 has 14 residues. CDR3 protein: CASSTSPEVWGYTF. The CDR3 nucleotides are TGTGCCAGCTCCACCTCCCCTGAGGTATGGGGCTACACCTTC.